The 23 T cell receptor beta chains in this list originate from one sample, sequenced in a study of blood T cell repertoires in COVID-19. Sequencing used immunoSEQ multiplex PCR; TCRdb keeps in-frame clones, though not all of them. Among around 240,000 clones, roughly 85% were seen once, and the ten largest hold approximately 2%. Sequences were obtained from PBMCs or T cells enriched from blood (not recorded which). The source is a woman aged 45-65 years who had recovered from COVID-19.

V usage is TRBV28 and J usage is TRBJ1-2; TRBD1 might be the D (5 bases). The germline CDR1 and CDR2 sequences are MDHEN and SYDVKM. CDR3 length equals 15 residues. V lost 1 base, J lost 3 bases, and 12 bases lay in between. The CDR3 coding sequence is TGTGCCAGCAGTTTATCGGGGGAGACTTACTATGGCTACACCTTC. This codes for CASSLSGETYYGYTF.

The rearrangement uses TRBV4-1 and TRBJ2-5; 7 bases match TRBD2. Germline CDR1 reads MGHRA; CDR2 reads YSYEKL. CDR3 size: 14 residues. Germline trimming cut 1 base from V and 4 bases from J; bases unmatched to any gene: 3. The CDR3 reads CASSQVGGVETQYF. CDR3 coding DNA: TGCGCCAGCAGCCAAGTTGGGGGGGTAGAGACCCAGTACTTC.

This clone was detected only once. The rearrangement joins TRBV6-5 to TRBJ1-1; possibly TRBD1 for D (6 bases). Deletions cut 6 bases from V and 4 bases from J, with 12 bases between. Looked up from germline, CDR1 is MNHEY and CDR2 is SVGAGI. The CDR3 consists of 13 residues. The CDR3 reads CASRKQGSTEAFF. CDR3 in DNA: TGTGCCAGCAGAAAACAGGGATCCACTGAAGCTTTCTTT.

This clone was counted a few times. This chain connects TRBV6-5 to TRBJ1-5; D call uncertain. V lost 0 bases and J 0 bases, leaving 6 bases between the germline ends. Germline V CDR1 and CDR2: MNHEY, SVGAGI. This CDR3 has 15 amino acids. Here the CDR3 DNA reads TGTGCCAGCAGTTACTCGACACCTAGCAATCAGCCCCAGCATTTT. It specifies CASSYSTPSNQPQHF.

The DNA for the CDR3 is TGTGCCAGCAGCCCGACCCTAGCGGGACTCTTGAAAACCAACACCGGGGAGCTGTTTTTT. This codes for CASSPTLAGLLKTNTGELFF. The rearrangement links TRBV7-6 to TRBJ2-2; 9 bases are shared with TRBD2. The CDR3 extends over 20 amino acids. V shed 5 bases, J shed 2 bases, and the junction held 18 bases outside the gene matches. Germline loops: CDR1 SGHVS, CDR2 FNYEAQ.

On this clone itself: Other DNA sequences in the sample encode the same CDR3. The rearrangement uses TRBV5-6 and TRBJ1-1; 7 bases match TRBD1. The CDR3 spans 12 residues. The J segment lost 5 bases and the V segment lost 4 bases, leaving 2 bases of the junction unmatched. The germline gives CDR1 SGHDT, CDR2 YYEEEE. The CDR3 DNA is TGTGCCAGCAGCCTCAGGGGGACTGAAGCTTTCTTT. Amino acid sequence: CASSLRGTEAFF.

J is TRBJ1-1 and V is TRBV30; tentative D call: TRBD1 (6 bases). V lost 5 bases and J 6 bases, leaving 13 bases between the germline ends. The CDR3 totals 12 residues. Germline assignment: CDR1 GTSNPN and CDR2 SVGIG (reference sequence). The chain's CDR3 is CAWGQGSAEAFF. CDR3 DNA: TGTGCCTGGGGTCAGGGGTCGGCTGAAGCTTTCTTT.

This clone has only one observation. V is TRBV19 and J is TRBJ2-2; possibly TRBD1 for D (6 bases). The V and J ends lost 9 bases and 3 bases respectively, with 11 bases between them. The CDR3 has 13 residues. Germline loops: CDR1 LNHDA, CDR2 SQIVND (reference sequence). CDR3 bases: TGTGCCAGGAGACAGGAGGACACCGGGGAGCTGTTTTTT. Protein sequence: CARRQEDTGELFF.

This clone turned up a few times. This chain connects TRBV28 to TRBJ2-7, with 11 bases lining up with TRBD1. Germline assignment: CDR1 MDHEN and CDR2 SYDVKM. V dropped 4 bases and J dropped 3; count of bases not matched to a gene: 8. This CDR3 spans 16 amino acids. CDR3 DNA: TGTGCCAGCAGTTATGTCGCCGGGACAGGGGGCTACGAGCAGTACTTC. It encodes CASSYVAGTGGYEQYF.

The chain has TRBV28 and TRBJ1-1; TRBD1 agrees at 7 bases. Trimming removed 3 bases from V and 0 bases from J; junction bases left unmatched: 16. Germline CDR1 reads MDHEN; CDR2 reads SYDVKM. The CDR3 is made up of 19 amino acids. In DNA form, the CDR3 reads TGTGCCAGCAGTTTGAGGGCAGGGGGGACTCGCCCCATGAACACTGAAGCTTTCTTT. Translating it yields CASSLRAGGTRPMNTEAFF.

Concerning this clone: Additional DNA sequences in this sample encode the identical CDR3. This rearrangement joins TRBV5-1 to TRBJ2-7, with 10 positions matching TRBD2. Germline CDR1 and CDR2: SGHRS and YFSETQ. The CDR3 contains 14 residues. With 3 bases clipped from V and 2 bases from J, the junction kept 2 bases outside the gene matches. The chain's CDR3 is CASSSGLAAYEQYF. The CDR3 region has the DNA TGCGCCAGCAGCTCTGGACTAGCGGCCTACGAGCAGTACTTC.

This clone was picked up one time. The CDR3 DNA sequence: TGTGCCAGCCAGTTTGGGTCAGGTTCCTATGGCTACACCTTC. Amino acid sequence: CASQFGSGSYGYTF. This chain joins TRBV28 and TRBJ1-2; no clear D. V shed 8 bases and J shed 4 bases, with 17 bases lying between them. CDR3 length: 14 residues. The germline gives CDR1 MDHEN, CDR2 SYDVKM.

There are a few counts of this clone. The V call is TRBV5-4, the J call TRBJ2-6, with TRBD1 as a possible D gene (6 bases). V lost 4 bases to trimming and J lost 0 bases, with 17 bases between them. Germline V CDR1 and CDR2: SGHNT, YYREEE (reference sequence). The CDR3 totals 18 residues. CDR3 nucleotides: TGTGCCAGCAGCACAGGGCACGGTAGGGGCTCTGGGGCCAACGTCCTGACTTTC. Amino acids: CASSTGHGRGSGANVLTF.

This sequence joins TRBV19 and TRBJ1-3; the match to TRBD1 covers 8 bases. The V gene end was trimmed by 8 bases and the J gene end by 0 bases; junction bases not matched to a gene: 6. The CDR3 runs to 15 residues. Germline-derived CDR1 and CDR2 are LNHDA and SQIVND (reference sequence). The CDR3, as DNA: TGTGCCAGTCACCGGGACAGGCCCTCTGGAAACACCATATATTTT. It yields the protein CASHRDRPSGNTIYF.

The chain carries TRBV18 and TRBJ2-1, with D unclear. V was trimmed by 0 bases and J by 3 bases, leaving 3 bases between them. The germline CDR1 and CDR2 sequences are KGHSH and LQKENI. The CDR3 length is 13 residues. CDR3 bases: TGTGCCAGCTCACCACCCGTCTACAATGAGCAGTTCTTC. This codes for CASSPPVYNEQFF.

This clone was seen a single time. The rearrangement links TRBV24-1 to TRBJ2-1, with 8 bases aligning to TRBD1. Germline CDR1 reads KGHDR; CDR2 reads SFDVKD. V was pared by 7 bases and J by 2 bases, with 6 bases of the junction left unmatched. This CDR3 region has 15 residues. The CDR3 loop is CATRPGTGPYNEQFF. The DNA for the CDR3 is TGTGCCACCAGACCCGGGACAGGCCCCTACAATGAGCAGTTCTTC.

This chain's CDR3 is CASSLGLAGGEYNEQFF. In DNA, the CDR3 is TGTGCCAGCAGCTTAGGTTTAGCGGGAGGAGAATACAATGAGCAGTTCTTC. The chain is built from TRBV7-9 and TRBJ2-1; 10 bases agree with TRBD2. The J segment lost 4 bases and the V segment lost 1 base, leaving 7 bases of the junction unmatched. This CDR3 region has 17 residues. Germline V gene lookup returns CDR1 SEHNR and CDR2 FQNEAQ (reference sequence).

The genes are TRBV18 and TRBJ1-2; tentative D call: TRBD1 (6 bases). Germline V CDR1 and CDR2: KGHSH, LQKENI. V was pared by 3 bases and J by 5 bases, with 16 bases between. The CDR3 extends over 15 amino acids. The CDR3 DNA sequence: TGTGCCAGCTCACCGGGCACAGGGAATAGTTATGGCTACACCTTC. Protein product: CASSPGTGNSYGYTF.

This chain uses TRBV6-5 with TRBJ2-7; 8 positions agree with TRBD1. The V gene end was trimmed by 4 bases and the J gene end by 4 bases; junction bases not matched to a gene: 6. Germline values: CDR1 MNHEY, CDR2 SVGAGI. This CDR3 spans 14 amino acids. CDR3 residues: CASSWSTGAYEQYF. For the CDR3, the DNA is TGTGCCAGCAGTTGGTCGACAGGGGCTTACGAGCAGTACTTC.

V is TRBV7-2 and J is TRBJ2-3; maybe TRBD2 (5 bases). CDR3 length: 16 residues. The germline gives CDR1 SGHTA, CDR2 FQGNSA. V lost 8 bases, J lost 0 bases, and 18 bases lay in between. The CDR3: CASPGKSGKSTDTQYF. CDR3 bases: TGTGCCAGCCCCGGGAAGAGCGGTAAAAGCACAGATACGCAGTATTTT.

The V call is TRBV12-3 or TRBV12-4, the J call TRBJ1-1; unclear D gene. The CDR3 covers 13 residues. The germline V and J ends were trimmed by 2 bases and 3 bases, with 7 bases remaining between them. CDR3: CASSLSSHTEAFF. For the CDR3, the DNA is TGTGCCAGCAGTTTAAGCTCCCACACTGAAGCTTTCTTT.

The rearrangement links TRBV4-1 to TRBJ1-1, with D unclear. Germline loops: CDR1 MGHRA, CDR2 YSYEKL. The germline V and J ends were trimmed by 1 base and 4 bases, with 7 bases remaining between them. The CDR3 has 13 residues. The CDR3 sequence: CASSQVWSTEAFF. The CDR3 DNA sequence: TGCGCCAGCAGCCAAGTCTGGAGCACTGAAGCTTTCTTT.

The rearrangement uses TRBV7-9 and TRBJ1-2; D gene unclear. The CDR3 is 13 residues long. Germline V gene sequence: CDR1 SEHNR, CDR2 FQNEAQ (reference sequence). V lost 0 bases and J lost 8, with 10 bases in between. CDR3 in DNA: TGTGCCAGCAGCTTAGCTAACCTCCGGGGCTACACCTTC. Amino acid sequence: CASSLANLRGYTF.